This T cell receptor beta chain appears in the sequencing data of a study of T cell responses to AZD1222 COVID-19 vaccine (dated by TCRdb to 2020 to 2023). A note on the overall study: A total of approximately 250 trial participants underwent TCR sequencing, of whom under 220 had received two doses of AZD1222 and roughly 26 had received two doses of the MenACWY control vaccine. Enrollment into the trials was organized by age into subgroups of 18-55, 56-69 and 70-plus years, and those subgroups contained roughly 150, 30 and 60 TCR-sequenced participants, respectively.

The CDR3 regions of human TCRbeta chains were subjected to immunosequencing. In the authors' own workflow: TCRs in the repertoires were compared against a reference library of SARS-CoV-2-specific TCRs that had been generated with the MIRA antigen-specificity platform. Breadth meant the fraction of unique TCRs that were SARS-CoV-2-associated, whereas depth meant the fraction of total T cells that were SARS-CoV-2-associated. Using the MIRA data, every spike-specific TCR was mapped to the spike region that the TCR reacted to and assigned to either a CD4 or a CD8 class. Log10-transformed breadth and depth values were compared by one-way ANOVA with Sidak's multiple comparisons tests. Drawn from immuneACCESS, this table holds only the in-frame rearrangements with V and J called that TCRdb kept. Clones are partly lost; checked studies trace under half to an unresolved V gene and leave the rest unexplained. V and J calls and clone size are those listed in that table; D and trimming were worked out from the DNA. Across this sample there are 150,000 or so clones, with about 91% seen only once. 1.1% of the sample is taken by the ten largest.

Sample time point, as interpreted from the label and publication: about 28 days (+/-7) after the second vaccine dose. AZD1222 recipients with second doses at about 4 weeks or about 12 weeks were pooled, because spike-specific TCR depth and breadth did not differ between schedules. Samples from vaccinated people were obtained from the UK trials COV001 and COV002, which included a single-blind randomized controlled phase 2/3 trial of AZD1222 (ChAdOx1 nCoV-19) in healthy adults. For TCRbeta chain sequencing, PBMC samples from trial participants were taken at day 0 and at day 28 after the second dose. Results the study describes overall, beyond this receptor: Because no samples from the day 14 peak response were available, repertoires could be characterized only after the peak T cell response. After two AZD1222 doses, spike-specific TCR breadth and depth were significantly higher than at day 0 and than in MenACWY recipients. The vaccine-associated CD4 TCRs covered the entire spike protein, and the dominant responses fell in regions 160-218 and 743-854. Epitopes outside the regions mutated in the B.1.351 and B.1.1.7 variants were reportedly recognized by nearly half of the unique spike-specific TCRs. Conclusions about previously exposed vaccinees are limited because only a handful of AZD1222 recipients were SARS-CoV-2 seropositive at baseline. Participants were mostly white British and included more females than males, and it was suggested by the authors that clonal diversity may have been underestimated. The 56-69-year group was small, and its depth increase did not reach significance, likely because of low power.

Including cysteine and phenylalanine, the CDR3 has 11 amino acids. The sequence is cut down to CDR3 DNA, 33 bases in frame from base 1. The germline ends are 7 bases apart after V is trimmed by 4 bases and J by 4 bases. The germline V gene yields SQVTM for CDR1 and ANQGSEA for CDR2. This clone appeared once. What antigen it recognizes has not been identified. No base-level quality is on record; no much larger clone is a single base apart. This TCR derives from an adult who received the AZD1222 COVID-19 vaccine. This receptor chain uses TRBV29-1 and TRBJ1-2, with no confident D gene call. The specimen comprised peripheral blood, sampled 28 days after the second AZD1222 dose. The bases read TGCAGCGTTGTACACATCTATGGCTACACCTTC. Its protein is CSVVHIYGYTF.